One sample yielded the 11 T cell receptor beta chains listed below, sequenced in a study of blood T cell repertoires in COVID-19. The assay was immunoSEQ multiplex PCR, and TCRdb's table has in-frame clones only and misses some. In the table there are 65,000 to 85,000 clones, 60% to 75% of which are singletons. Material: peripheral blood. The receptors originated from a man aged 50 to 59 with active or convalescent COVID-19.

The CDR3 is CSAVTGKTQYF. CDR3 DNA sequence: TGCAGTGCTGTCACAGGGAAGACCCAGTACTTC. The V and J genes are TRBV20-1 and TRBJ2-5, with D perhaps matching TRBD1 (6 bases). The CDR3 contains 11 residues. V lost 5 bases, J lost 6 bases, and 10 bases lay in between. CDR1 is DFQATT and CDR2 is SNEGSKA in the germline V gene (reference sequence).

The chain has TRBV6-4 and TRBJ2-1, with 9 bases aligning to TRBD1. V was pared by 3 bases and J by 6 bases, with 6 bases of the junction left unmatched. The CDR3 extends over 15 amino acids. Per the germline V gene, CDR1 is MRHNA and CDR2 is SNTAGT. As DNA, the CDR3 is TGTGCCAGCAGTGAACAGGGACAGGGATTCAATGAGCAGTTCTTC. Translated: CASSEQGQGFNEQFF.

This chain links TRBV6-5 with TRBJ2-5; a weak D match, TRBD2 (5 bases). Germline V gene sequence: CDR1 MNHEY, CDR2 SVGAGI. The CDR3 covers 14 residues. V gave up 0 bases and J gave up 7 bases, with 12 bases separating them. CDR3 in amino acids: CASSYSEGSGTQYF. CDR3 DNA: TGTGCCAGCAGTTACTCTGAGGGTTCAGGGACCCAGTACTTC.

V gene TRBV7-3 combines with J gene TRBJ2-1; weak D call: TRBD2 (5 bases). V gave up 2 bases and J gave up 10 bases, with 9 bases separating them. This CDR3 has 12 residues. Looked up from germline, CDR1 is SGHTA and CDR2 is FQGTGA. CDR3 in DNA: TGTGCCAGCAGCTTAGGCCTAGCCGAGCAGTTCTTC. Its translation is CASSLGLAEQFF.

The V call is TRBV6-5, the J call TRBJ2-1, with a possible D match to TRBD1 (6 bases). Trimming left V 5 bases short and J 0 bases short, with 11 bases between. This CDR3 comprises 15 residues. Germline CDR1 is MNHEY and CDR2 is SVGAGI. The CDR3 nucleotides read TGTGCCAGCAGTCCTGGACAGAGCTCCTACAATGAGCAGTTCTTC. Amino acids: CASSPGQSSYNEQFF.

This clone occurred a few times. Distinct nucleotide sequences in the sample also encode this CDR3. The J gene is TRBJ2-7, the V gene TRBV11-2; D is unclear. There are 12 residues in the CDR3. Trimming left V 8 bases short and J 1 base short, with 9 bases between. The germline V gene encodes CDR1 SGHAT and CDR2 FQNNGV. The CDR3 region is CASCPDSYEQYF. CDR3 nucleotides: TGTGCCAGCTGCCCAGATTCCTACGAGCAGTACTTC.

This chain links TRBV7-9 with TRBJ2-7, with a possible D match to TRBD1 (6 bases). CDR1 and CDR2 from the germline V gene are SEHNR and FQNEAQ (reference sequence). The CDR3 consists of 15 residues. V lost 1 base, J lost 2 bases, and 12 bases lay in between. CDR3 residues: CASSLGPGATYEQYF. Written as DNA, the CDR3 is TGTGCCAGCAGCTTAGGGCCAGGGGCCACCTACGAGCAGTACTTC.

In this sample, this clone turned up a few times. This chain joins TRBV6-6 and TRBJ1-5, with D tentatively TRBD1 (5 bases). Germline loops: CDR1 MNHNY, CDR2 SVGAGI (reference sequence). V was trimmed by 7 bases and J by 3 bases, leaving 10 bases between them. The CDR3 is 13 amino acids. The CDR3 region is CASKPDINQPQHF. CDR3 bases: TGTGCCAGCAAGCCGGACATCAATCAGCCCCAGCATTTT.

This clone was detected a few times. The chain couples TRBV7-3 to TRBJ2-3; perhaps TRBD1 as D (6 bases). The CDR3 is 14 residues long. The V end lost 1 base, the J end lost 1 base, and 6 bases lay between the germline ends. Germline-derived CDR1 and CDR2 are SGHTA and FQGTGA. The CDR3 region is CASSLNRGTDTQYF. The CDR3 region has the DNA TGTGCCAGCAGCTTAAACAGGGGCACAGATACGCAGTATTTT.

This chain joins TRBV20-1 and TRBJ1-5; D perhaps matches TRBD1 (5 bases). Deletions cut 3 bases from V and 5 bases from J, with 8 bases between. The CDR3 has 12 amino acids. Looked up from germline, CDR1 is DFQATT and CDR2 is SNEGSKA (reference sequence). CDR3 DNA: TGCAGTGCTAGTGCGGGGGATCAGCCCCAGCATTTT. Protein product: CSASAGDQPQHF.

The chain links TRBV7-8 to TRBJ1-2, with D perhaps matching TRBD1 (5 bases). CDR1 SGHVS and CDR2 FQNEAQ come from the germline V gene. This CDR3 contains 18 residues. V lost 3 bases to trimming and J lost 3 bases, with 23 bases between them. The CDR3 region is CASSFSTFKGALDYGYTF. The DNA of the CDR3 is TGTGCCAGCAGCTTTAGCACCTTTAAAGGGGCACTCGACTATGGCTACACCTTC.